This T cell receptor beta chain was found in a study of T cells in Graves' hyperthyroidism and ophthalmopathy. Study-wide points: Most thyroid clonotypes with frequency above 0.001 were detected in blood.

RNA transcripts yielded amplified TCR beta CDR3 regions. RT-PCR in the first round (using the HTBI primer set) targeted the TCR CDR3. MiXCR, applied by TCRdb to the multiplex PCR reads, yields one record per CDR3 protein. Among about 320,000 distinct CDR3 sequences listed, 16% were seen once. There are a few counts of this clonotype. Its antigen is currently unknown. V lost 6 bases and J lost 4, with 6 bases in between. The CDR3 extends over 12 amino acids. Germline-derived CDR1 and CDR2 are ENHRY and SYGVKD. Stable Graves' hyperthyroidism denoted no ophthalmopathy progression over 18 months. The study left out patients who had uncontrolled infection, other autoimmune disease, pregnancy or lactation.

Sequencing input: blood. The clonotype was recovered from a young man with Graves' hyperthyroidism. The rearrangement links TRBV10-3 to TRBJ2-2; no firm D call. The CDR3 nucleotides read TGTGCCATCAGCTTAAGCACCGGGGAGCTGTTTTTT. It yields the protein CAISLSTGELFF.